A single sample gave rise to the 32 T cell receptor beta chains below, sequenced in a study of immune evolution from preneoplasia to lung adenocarcinoma. Measured with immunoSEQ multiplex PCR; TCRdb has only the in-frame clones, and not every one. The sample consists of some 5,100 clones, around 80% of them appearing once. The specimen sequenced was FFPE normal lung tissue adjacent to the tumor. These receptors were collected from a person aged 50-75 years with lung adenocarcinoma.

The chain is built from TRBV7-9 and TRBJ2-1; D uncertain. V was trimmed by 4 bases and J by 6 bases, leaving 13 bases between them. CDR1 and CDR2 from the germline V gene are SEHNR and FQNEAQ (reference sequence). This CDR3 has 14 amino acids. DNA for the CDR3: TGTGCCAGCAGCTCCTCGGGCTCCGTCAATGAGCAGTTCTTC. Protein: CASSSSGSVNEQFF.

This clone was seen only a few times. The rearrangement joins TRBV5-1 to TRBJ2-1, with 9 bases lining up with TRBD2. Germline V gene lookup returns CDR1 SGHRS and CDR2 YFSETQ. Losses at the gene ends were 2 bases for V and 9 bases for J; bases not matched to a gene: 9. CDR3 length: 15 residues. The CDR3 DNA reads TGCGCCAGCAGCTTATCGGGACTAGCCCGTGGTGAGCAGTTCTTC. This translates into CASSLSGLARGEQFF.

The rearrangement joins TRBV5-1 to TRBJ1-1, with D tentatively TRBD1 (5 bases). The CDR3 loop spans 14 amino acids. Germline CDR1 SGHRS, CDR2 YFSETQ. Trimming took 4 bases from V and 7 from J, leaving 17 bases between them. CDR3 nucleotides: TGCGCCAGCAGCCGAGTGGGGCAGGATGATGAAGCTTTCTTT. It is translated as CASSRVGQDDEAFF. The full variable domain, its missing parts supplied by reference TRBV5-1 and TRBJ1-1, is KAGVTQTPRYLIKTRGQQVTLSCSPISGHRSVSWYQQTPGQGLQFLFEYFSETQRNKGNFPGRFSGRQFSNSRSEMNVSTLELGDSALYLCASSRVGQDDEAFFGQGTRLTVV.

The genes are TRBV15 and TRBJ1-1; D gene ambiguous. CDR3 length: 14 amino acids. V lost 0 bases, J lost 1 base, and 6 bases lay in between. The germline V gene encodes CDR1 LNHNV and CDR2 YYDKDF (reference sequence). The CDR3 DNA reads as TGTGCCACCAGCAGAGACTCCGCGAACACTGAAGCTTTCTTT. Translated: CATSRDSANTEAFF.

This clone was counted between two and nine times. The chain is built from TRBV7-9 and TRBJ1-2; D remains unclear. Trimming took 5 bases from V and 2 from J, leaving 9 bases between them. CDR1 and CDR2 (germline): SEHNR, FQNEAQ (reference sequence). The CDR3 totals 13 residues. CDR3: CASSPGLNYGYTF. CDR3 bases: TGTGCCAGCAGCCCCGGGCTAAACTATGGCTACACCTTC.

This chain links TRBV9 with TRBJ2-3, with 9 nucleotides matching TRBD1. V lost 4 bases to trimming and J lost 1 base; unmatched junction nucleotides: 4. Germline V CDR1 and CDR2: SGDLS, YYNGEE. The CDR3 loop spans 15 amino acids. DNA for the CDR3: TGTGCCAGCAGCTCCCGGGACAGGGGCACAGATACGCAGTATTTT. This translates into CASSSRDRGTDTQYF.

The V and J genes are TRBV15 and TRBJ2-7; D gene uncertain. Germline CDR1 reads LNHNV; CDR2 reads YYDKDF (reference sequence). Deletions cut 4 bases from V and 6 bases from J, with 4 bases between. The CDR3 consists of 10 residues. CDR3 sequence: CATSKTEQYF. The CDR3 region has the DNA TGTGCCACCAGCAAGACCGAGCAGTACTTC. The whole variable domain, remainder taken from reference TRBV15 and TRBJ2-7, is DAMVIQNPRYQVTQFGKPVTLSCSQTLNHNVMYWYQQKSSQAPKLLFHYYDKDFNNEADTPDNFQSRRPNTSFCFLDIRSPGLGDTAMYLCATSKTEQYFGPGTRLTVT.

Here the CDR3 reads CASMGGQGGTNEQFF. The CDR3 DNA follows: TGTGCCAGTATGGGAGGGCAAGGAGGGACTAATGAGCAGTTCTTC. The chain uses TRBV19 and TRBJ2-1; 7 bases are a match to TRBD2. There are 15 residues in the CDR3. Germline V gene data show CDR1 as LNHDA and CDR2 as SQIVND (reference sequence). The V segment lost 7 bases and the J segment 7 bases; nucleotides outside the gene matches: 13.

The chain carries TRBV7-9 and TRBJ2-7; D possibly corresponds to TRBD1 (6 bases). The CDR3 is made up of 15 amino acids. Trimming left V 4 bases short and J 6 bases short, with 19 bases between. Germline V gene sequence: CDR1 SEHNR, CDR2 FQNEAQ (reference sequence). CDR3 protein: CASSSPQGLGGEQYF. Written as DNA, the CDR3 is TGTGCCAGCAGCTCCCCTCAGGGGCTTGGCGGCGAGCAGTACTTC.

CDR3 loop: CASSLYGGWWTGELFF. CDR3 in DNA: TGTGCCAGCAGTTTATACGGGGGATGGTGGACCGGGGAGCTGTTTTTT. The chain recombines TRBV28 with TRBJ2-2; D perhaps matches TRBD2 (6 bases). Germline assignment: CDR1 MDHEN and CDR2 SYDVKM. Between the trimmed V and J ends, which lost 1 base and 5 bases, there was a span of 14 bases. This CDR3 region has 16 residues.

Worth noting for this clone: The junction and the germline gene differ at one end; a read error may be behind it. V and J are TRBV29-1 and TRBJ2-7; TRBD2 agrees at 11 bases. The CDR3 runs to 17 residues. Germline V gene lookup returns CDR1 SQVTM and CDR2 ANQGSEA. The DNA of the CDR3 is TGCAGCGTCCTATCGACCGGGACTAGCGGAAGCTCCTACAAGCAGTACTTC. As protein: CSVLSTGTSGSSYKQYF.

The rearrangement joins TRBV20-1 to TRBJ2-3, with D unresolved. The CDR3 totals 8 residues. Germline lookup yields CDR1 DFQATT and CDR2 SNEGSKA (reference sequence). Trimming removed 6 bases at V and 10 bases at J, with 5 bases between. In nucleotides, the CDR3 is TGCAGTGCGCTCTCGCAGTATTTT. It yields the protein CSALSQYF.

The rearrangement joins TRBV5-1 to TRBJ1-5; D is unclear. CDR3 length: 14 amino acids. Germline V gene sequence: CDR1 SGHRS, CDR2 YFSETQ. V shed 4 bases and J shed 2 bases, with 10 bases lying between them. CDR3 amino acids: CASSLDPGNQPQHF. The CDR3 nucleotides are TGCGCCAGCAGCCTGGACCCTGGCAATCAGCCCCAGCATTTT.

The rearrangement links TRBV5-1 to TRBJ2-1; D gene unclear. The V gene's germline CDR1 is SGHRS and CDR2 YFSETQ. The CDR3 totals 14 residues. V lost 4 bases, J lost 9 bases, and 17 bases lay in between. The CDR3 region is CASSPFDPWGEQFF. In nucleotides, the CDR3 is TGCGCCAGCAGCCCCTTTGATCCCTGGGGTGAGCAGTTCTTC.

The chain carries TRBV9 and TRBJ1-1, with D unclear. The germline V gene has CDR1 SGDLS and CDR2 YYNGEE. This CDR3 has 13 residues. V lost 2 bases, J lost 5 bases, and 10 bases lay in between. The CDR3 DNA sequence: TGTGCCAGCAGCGTGGATCCATTGACTGAAGCTTTCTTT. It codes for CASSVDPLTEAFF.

The V and J genes are TRBV5-1 and TRBJ2-7, with 7 bases aligning to TRBD1. This CDR3 contains 14 residues. V shed 4 bases, J shed 3 bases, and the junction held 7 bases outside the gene matches. From germline, CDR1 is SGHRS and CDR2 YFSETQ. For the CDR3, the DNA is TGCGCCAGCAGCCAGACAGGGAGTCACTACGAGCAGTACTTC. It translates to CASSQTGSHYEQYF.

The chain combines TRBV11-3 with TRBJ1-1, with TRBD1 as a possible D gene (5 bases). CDR1 and CDR2 (germline): SGHNT, YENEEA. CDR3 size: 13 residues. The V end lost 5 bases, the J end lost 3 bases, and 10 bases lay between the germline ends. The CDR3 DNA is TGTGCCAGCAGCACTAACAGGTACACTGAAGCTTTCTTT. It specifies CASSTNRYTEAFF. Together with reference TRBV11-3 and TRBJ1-1, the CDR3 gives the full variable domain: EAGVVQSPRYKIIEKKQPVAFWCNPISGHNTLYWYLQNLGQGPELLIRYENEEAVDDSQLPKDRFSAERLKGVDSTLKIQPAELGDSAVYLCASSTNRYTEAFFGQGTRLTVV.

This clone was observed once. The rearrangement links TRBV5-6 to TRBJ1-2; D unclear. This CDR3 comprises 14 residues. V was trimmed by 0 bases and J by 4 bases, leaving 10 bases between them. CDR1 SGHDT and CDR2 YYEEEE come from the germline V gene. This CDR3 is CASSLVRLSYGYTF. CDR3 in DNA: TGTGCCAGCAGCTTGGTCCGTCTCTCCTATGGCTACACCTTC.

This clone showed up just a few times. The chain has TRBV11-3 and TRBJ1-1; possibly TRBD1 for D (6 bases). V was cut by 3 bases and J by 3 bases, with 11 bases left in between. Germline V gene data show CDR1 as SGHNT and CDR2 as YENEEA. The CDR3 has 14 residues. The CDR3 protein is CASSLPPGDTEAFF. CDR3 bases: TGTGCCAGCAGCTTGCCCCCAGGGGACACTGAAGCTTTCTTT.

Here the CDR3 reads CASSVTGGLHEQYF. The CDR3 nucleotides read TGTGCCAGCAGTGTGACAGGGGGCCTCCACGAGCAGTACTTC. The J gene is TRBJ2-7, the V gene TRBV28, with TRBD1 identical over 10 bases. The CDR3 covers 14 residues. Germline V gives CDR1 MDHEN, CDR2 SYDVKM. The J segment lost 5 bases and the V segment lost 5 bases, leaving 6 bases of the junction unmatched.

This clone was picked up a small number of times. The genes are TRBV28 and TRBJ1-2, with 7 bases fitting TRBD1. The CDR3 contains 12 residues. With V trimmed by 8 bases and J by 4 bases, 4 bases remained unmatched. Germline CDR1 and CDR2: MDHEN and SYDVKM. CDR3 region: CASQGGRYGYTF. In DNA form, the CDR3 reads TGTGCCAGCCAGGGGGGCCGCTATGGCTACACCTTC.

V is TRBV28 and J is TRBJ1-2; no firm D call. Deletions cut 7 bases from V and 4 bases from J, with 13 bases between. Germline CDR1 is MDHEN and CDR2 is SYDVKM. This CDR3 region has 13 residues. This chain's CDR3 is CASTSGTVYGYTF. The CDR3 nucleotides are TGTGCCAGCACCTCGGGAACGGTCTATGGCTACACCTTC.

CDR3 loop: CASSEPQGFGGKQYF. CDR3 DNA: TGTGCCAGCAGCGAACCCCAGGGGTTCGGTGGTAAGCAGTACTTC. The chain carries TRBV7-9 and TRBJ2-7; TRBD1 is a possible D gene (6 bases). V was clipped by 5 bases and J by 8 bases, with 22 bases between them. The CDR3 loop spans 15 amino acids. Per the germline V gene, CDR1 is SEHNR and CDR2 is FQNEAQ (reference sequence).

The chain recombines TRBV7-9 with TRBJ2-1; 9 bases are shared with TRBD2. The germline gives CDR1 SEHNR, CDR2 FQNEAQ (reference sequence). The CDR3 sequence is 14 residues long. With 1 base clipped from V and 6 bases from J, the junction kept 1 base outside the gene matches. This chain's CDR3 is CASSLEGLANEQFF. The CDR3, as DNA: TGTGCCAGCAGCTTAGAGGGACTAGCCAATGAGCAGTTCTTC.

This clone came up a few times. The junction departs from the called germline gene at one end, perhaps through a read error. The gene calls are TRBV7-7 and TRBJ2-1, with D hard to call. Germline V gives CDR1 SSHAT, CDR2 FNYEAQ (reference sequence). The length of the CDR3 is 13 residues. The CDR3 sequence: CASSLNLANEQFF. DNA for the CDR3: TGTGCTAGCAGCTTAAACCTGGCCAATGAGCAGTTCTTC.

V usage is TRBV7-8 and J usage is TRBJ2-7; D remains ambiguous. Germline CDR1 and CDR2: SGHVS and FQNEAQ. This CDR3 has 15 amino acids. V lost 6 bases and J 0 bases, leaving 15 bases between the germline ends. CDR3 DNA: TGTGCCAGCAGGCCGGAGCGTGGTCCCTCCTACGAGCAGTACTTC. Translation: CASRPERGPSYEQYF.

The V gene is TRBV5-6, the J gene TRBJ2-2, with D tentatively TRBD2 (6 bases). CDR1 and CDR2 from the germline V gene are SGHDT and YYEEEE. V was clipped by 4 bases and J by 6 bases, with 22 bases between them. The CDR3 totals 17 residues. The DNA of the CDR3 is TGTGCCAGCAGCCCAGTAGGGCAGGGAGGTTTGGCCGGGGAGCTGTTTTTT. It is translated as CASSPVGQGGLAGELFF.

The chain is built from TRBV7-6 and TRBJ2-1; unclear D gene. This CDR3 is built from 16 residues. CDR1 SGHVS and CDR2 FNYEAQ come from the germline V gene. Trimming removed 5 bases at V and 5 bases at J, with 19 bases between. This CDR3 reads CASSLTTGESDNEQFF. The CDR3 DNA reads TGTGCCAGCAGCCTTACCACGGGTGAGTCGGACAATGAGCAGTTCTTC.

V gene TRBV21-1 combines with J gene TRBJ2-2; the table gives TRBD1 as D, unverified against the DNA. TRBV21-1 represents a pseudogene. The CDR3 runs to 16 residues. CDR3 in amino acids: CASSKTGGRDTGELFF. In nucleotides, the CDR3 is TGTGCCAGCAGCAAAACAGGGGGGAGAGACACCGGGGAGCTGTTTTTT.

The V call is TRBV10-2, the J call TRBJ2-5, with TRBD2 matching 10 bases. The CDR3 length is 15 residues. Germline loops: CDR1 WSHSY, CDR2 SAAADI. Unmatched junction bases numbered 6, after V lost 6 bases and J lost 2 bases. The CDR3 nucleotides are TGCGCCAGCAGCCGGACTAGCGGAGCTCAAGAGACCCAGTACTTC. It specifies CASSRTSGAQETQYF.

The sample holds a few counts of this clone. The chain uses TRBV5-1 and TRBJ2-1; possible D gene TRBD2, 5 bases. The germline CDR1 and CDR2 sequences are SGHRS and YFSETQ. V was cut by 1 base and J by 7 bases, with 12 bases left in between. CDR3 length: 14 residues. DNA for the CDR3: TGCGCCAGCAGCTTGAAACTAGTCGCGAATGAGCAGTTCTTC. Translation gives CASSLKLVANEQFF.

This clone was observed a single time. The chain links TRBV5-1 to TRBJ1-4; D is unresolved. Looked up from germline, CDR1 is SGHRS and CDR2 is YFSETQ. The CDR3 is 15 amino acids. V was cut by 1 base and J by 5 bases, with 12 bases left in between. CDR3 in amino acids: CASSLLGSVNEKLFF. The CDR3 nucleotides read TGCGCCAGCAGCTTGCTGGGGTCGGTCAATGAAAAACTGTTTTTT.